This T cell receptor beta chain came from a study of memory CD4+ T cells and cytomegalovirus serostatus. Study-wide points: The CMV-associated TCR signature appears largely within the CD4+ memory repertoire.

There are 16 residues in the CDR3. V shed 4 bases and J shed 5 bases, with 16 bases lying between them. Germline V lookup: CDR1 SGHRS, CDR2 YFSETQ. Only in-frame clones appear in the TCRdb table, and some are missing; sequencing was by immunoSEQ multiplex PCR. The data contain more than 35,000 clones, about 80% of them singletons. As concerns this clone: No antigen is known for it.

Single viable CD3+CD4+CD8-CD45RO+ cells were sorted as the memory CD4+ T cells. The sequencing sample was made of memory CD4+ T cells from blood. This chain uses TRBV5-1 with TRBJ1-6; D is uncertain. The receptor comes from an adult in good health and CMV-seropositive. The CDR3 sequence is CASSQNGGLNNSPLHF. The DNA of the CDR3 is TGCGCCAGCAGCCAGAACGGTGGACTGAATAATTCACCCCTCCACTTT.